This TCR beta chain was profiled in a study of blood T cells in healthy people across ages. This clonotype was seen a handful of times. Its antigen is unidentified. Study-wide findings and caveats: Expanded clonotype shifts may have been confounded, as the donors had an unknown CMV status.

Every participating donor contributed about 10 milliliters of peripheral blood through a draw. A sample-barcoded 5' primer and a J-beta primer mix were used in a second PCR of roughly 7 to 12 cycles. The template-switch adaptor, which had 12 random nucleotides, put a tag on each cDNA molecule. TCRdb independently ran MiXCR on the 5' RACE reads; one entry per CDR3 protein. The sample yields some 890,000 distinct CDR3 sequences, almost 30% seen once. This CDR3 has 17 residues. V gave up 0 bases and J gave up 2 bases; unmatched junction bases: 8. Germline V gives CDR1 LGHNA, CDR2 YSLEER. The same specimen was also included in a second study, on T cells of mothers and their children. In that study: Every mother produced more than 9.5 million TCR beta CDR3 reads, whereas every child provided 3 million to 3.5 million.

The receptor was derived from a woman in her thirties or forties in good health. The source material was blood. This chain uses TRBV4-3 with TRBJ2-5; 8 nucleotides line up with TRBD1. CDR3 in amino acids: CASSQDLGTGPQETQYF. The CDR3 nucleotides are TGCGCCAGCAGCCAAGACTTAGGGACAGGACCACAAGAGACCCAGTACTTC.